This T cell receptor beta chain was sequenced during a study of blood T cell repertoires in COVID-19. Sequenced by immunoSEQ multiplex PCR; TCRdb stores in-frame clones only, minus some. The table includes 70,000 to 90,000 clones, roughly three quarters detected once. The junction had 10 bases not matched to a gene; V was cut back by 8 bases and J by 3 bases. The germline V gene has CDR1 KGHSH and CDR2 LQKENI. The CDR3 totals 15 residues. The sample comprised peripheral blood. The chain links TRBV18 to TRBJ2-4, with TRBD1 identical over 7 bases. This sequence was found in a human donor in a cohort sampled during active COVID-19. This CDR3 is CASPRTGLVKNIQYF. CDR3 sequence (DNA): TGTGCCAGCCCGCGGACAGGCTTAGTCAAAAACATTCAGTACTTC.